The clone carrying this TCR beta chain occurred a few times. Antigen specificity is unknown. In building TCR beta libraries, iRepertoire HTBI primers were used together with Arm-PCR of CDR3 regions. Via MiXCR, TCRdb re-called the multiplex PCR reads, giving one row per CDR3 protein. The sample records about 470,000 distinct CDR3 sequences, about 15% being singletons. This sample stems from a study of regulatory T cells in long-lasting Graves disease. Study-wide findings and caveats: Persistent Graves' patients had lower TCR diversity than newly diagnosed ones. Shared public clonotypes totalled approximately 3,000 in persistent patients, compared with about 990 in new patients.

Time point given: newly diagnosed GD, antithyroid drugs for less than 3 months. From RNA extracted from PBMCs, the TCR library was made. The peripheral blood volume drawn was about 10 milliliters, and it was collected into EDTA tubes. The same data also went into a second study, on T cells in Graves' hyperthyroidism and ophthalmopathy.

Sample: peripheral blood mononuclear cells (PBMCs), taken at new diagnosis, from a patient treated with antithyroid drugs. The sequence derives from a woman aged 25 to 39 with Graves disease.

CDR3 sequence (DNA): TGTGCTAGTGGTTTGGGACTTTCTGAGCAGTTCTTC. Its protein is CASGLGLSEQFF. The chain carries TRBV12-5 and TRBJ2-1; no firm D call. V gave up 1 base and J gave up 9 bases, with 7 bases separating them. CDR3 length: 12 residues. Per the germline V gene, CDR1 is LGHNT and CDR2 is FRNRAP.